One and the same sample provided the 7 T cell receptor beta chains below, sequenced in a study of OX40 agonist ivuxolimab in advanced cancers. Library preparation used the immunoSEQ multiplex PCR assay. The source is immuneACCESS, and TCRdb retained only in-frame sequences with V and J called. Part of the clones is not carried over; for the studies checked, unresolved V genes explain less than half of this, and the remainder is unexplained. This sample holds almost 90,000 clones; approximately 90% were observed only once. 0.7% to 0.9% of the sample lies in the top ten. Sequenced material: CD4+ or CD8+ T cells sorted from blood, taken in a trial of the OX40 agonist ivuxolimab. The receptors were sampled from an adult with an advanced solid tumor such as melanoma, head and neck, liver or kidney cancer.

The chain combines TRBV7-2 with TRBJ1-4; D remains ambiguous. Deletions cut 1 base from V and 10 bases from J, with 13 bases between. CDR3 length: 14 amino acids. CDR1 and CDR2 from the germline V gene are SGHTA and FQGNSA. CDR3 amino acids: CASSLEENRGKLFF. CDR3 in DNA: TGTGCCAGCAGCTTAGAGGAGAACCGGGGAAAACTGTTTTTT.

This clone came up a few times. This chain uses TRBV28 with TRBJ2-2; 9 positions match TRBD1. The V gene end was trimmed by 6 bases and the J gene end by 2 bases; junction bases not matched to a gene: 7. CDR1 is MDHEN and CDR2 is SYDVKM in the germline V gene. CDR3 length: 16 residues. In DNA form, the CDR3 reads TGTGCCAGCAGAAACCCGGGACAGGGAAACACCGGGGAGCTGTTTTTT. It specifies CASRNPGQGNTGELFF.

The chain links TRBV2 to TRBJ1-1; D remains unclear. Germline CDR1 reads SNHLY; CDR2 reads FYNNEI. The CDR3 runs to 15 residues. V was cut by 3 bases and J by 0 bases, with 11 bases left in between. CDR3 residues: CASSERHFMNTEAFF. CDR3 DNA: TGTGCCAGCAGTGAGCGACATTTCATGAACACTGAAGCTTTCTTT.

V usage is TRBV5-1 and J usage is TRBJ1-4; D perhaps matches TRBD1 (5 bases). The CDR3 extends over 17 amino acids. Germline V CDR1 and CDR2: SGHRS, YFSETQ. V dropped 4 bases and J dropped 4 bases, with 20 bases sitting between them. CDR3 sequence: CASSRGTTYDGNEKLFF. The CDR3 nucleotides read TGCGCCAGCAGCCGAGGGACCACCTATGACGGTAATGAAAAACTGTTTTTT.

The V call is TRBV19, the J call TRBJ2-2; tentative D call: TRBD2 (6 bases). The V gene lost 6 bases and the J gene lost 6 bases, with 17 bases spanning the gap. Germline lookup yields CDR1 LNHDA and CDR2 SQIVND (reference sequence). This CDR3 contains 15 residues. As DNA, the CDR3 is TGTGCCAGTAGGCGGGATCGTATTGAGGCCGGGGAGCTGTTTTTT. Translating gives CASRRDRIEAGELFF.

This sequence joins TRBV18 and TRBJ2-7; possibly TRBD2 for D (6 bases). Trimming left V 0 bases short and J 6 bases short, with 15 bases between. The germline gives CDR1 KGHSH, CDR2 LQKENI. This CDR3 spans 15 amino acids. The CDR3 loop reads CASSPPTSLMVEQYF. The CDR3 DNA reads TGTGCCAGCTCACCACCAACTAGCCTAATGGTCGAGCAGTACTTC.

V usage is TRBV9 and J usage is TRBJ2-6, with 7 positions matching TRBD2. CDR1 SGDLS and CDR2 YYNGEE come from the germline V gene. The CDR3 has 15 amino acids. With V trimmed by 4 bases and J by 8 bases, 9 bases remained unmatched. The CDR3 sequence is CASSPRMGGTNVLTF. The CDR3 nucleotides read TGTGCCAGCAGCCCACGAATGGGGGGGACCAACGTCCTGACTTTC.